The entry below describes one TCR beta chain. Its recognized antigen is unknown. The sample holds no much larger clone one base away, and base qualities are not on file. The data derive from a study of blood T cell repertoires in COVID-19 (dated by TCRdb to the early 2020s). Regarding the complete study: The collaborator samples originated in the United States, Italy and Spain and spanned the acute and convalescent phases of COVID-19. The dataset comprised deeply sampled blood TCRbeta repertoires from subjects exposed to, actively infected with, or recovered from COVID-19. Samples were obtained from the ongoing ImmuneRACE study (first 160 participants) and from about 1,300 subjects provided by 6 global collaborators. Where available, HLA class I and class II types were obtained from metadata supplied by the sample provider rather than from assay-based typing. A freely available public database, intended as a resource for researchers studying the immune response to SARS-CoV-2, is where the repertoires were released. The material from the prospective study consisted of cDNA or gDNA derived from T cells, B-cell-depleted T cells, or PBMCs. A de-identified subject ID, COVID-19 status, age in years and sex were almost always included in the sample metadata.

The immunoSEQ Assay, a bias-controlled multiplex PCR, was used to amplify TCRbeta CDR3 regions from genomic DNA. Per the source publication's procedure: The number of nucleated cells in each sample was estimated from the amplification of reference gene primers within the assay. Sequence reads were collapsed and filtered to measure the absolute abundance of every unique TCRbeta CDR3 rearrangement. For each sample, productive Simpson clonality was calculated as the square root of Simpson's diversity index over productive rearrangements. Here the immuneACCESS table is served through TCRdb, limited to in-frame sequences with V and J called. Missing clones are a known gap in these copies; in checked studies unresolved V genes cover under half, and the rest lacks a known reason. The DNA was the basis for D and trimming; V, J and clone size are from that table. Counted in this sample were some 47,000 clones; 86% of them appeared once. Jointly, the top ten make up around 2.9% of the sample.

Via the germline V gene, CDR1 is ENHRY and CDR2 SYGVKD. The CDR3, from cysteine to phenylalanine, totals 14 residues. The DNA shown is the 42-base CDR3, in frame from base 1. Ends trimmed: V by 8 bases, J by 5 bases; bases unmatched to a gene: 7. Collaborating institutions collected whole blood in K2EDTA tubes following their own protocols. For TCRbeta analysis, collaborator samples were shipped as frozen whole blood, as isolated PBMCs, or as DNA extracted from either sample type. General findings and caveats noted by the study authors: How much clinical and demographic metadata was included differed by source and by participant, and the metadata was provided uncurated.

In this chain, TRBV10-3 is recombined with TRBJ2-1, with 9 middle bases fitting TRBD1. The source of this sequence is a woman of 80 years or more with acute or convalescent COVID-19. Specimen: peripheral blood. This receptor has the CDR3 CAISRDREDNEQFF. At the DNA level, the sequence is TGTGCCATCTCCCGGGACAGGGAGGACAATGAGCAGTTCTTC.